One sample yielded the 30 T cell receptor beta chains listed below, sequenced in a study of metastatic and nonmetastatic thyroid tumors. No treatment of any kind had been given to any patient before thyroid surgery. TCRdb called clones again from the PCR reads with MiXCR. The data contain approximately 21,000 clones, around 30% of them singletons. Sequenced input: blood. The receptors shown here come from a female donor with papillary thyroid cancer or a benign thyroid nodule (not recorded which). Some clones in this sample may be carry-over from other donors' samples.

The chain employs TRBV20-1 and TRBJ1-1; unclear D gene. The CDR3 covers 14 residues. V was shortened by 0 bases and J by 1 base, with 9 bases between the two germline ends. Germline CDR1 reads DFQATT; CDR2 reads SNEGSKA (reference sequence). The CDR3 coding sequence is TGCAGTGCTAGAGATGCCTCAGCGAACACTGAAGCTTTCTTT. Its protein is CSARDASANTEAFF.

This clone showed up many times. The J gene is TRBJ2-1, the V gene TRBV3-1, with 8 bases fitting TRBD2. J was trimmed by 4 bases and V by 0 bases; bases with no gene match: 5. CDR3 size: 16 residues. Germline V gene lookup returns CDR1 LGHDT and CDR2 YNNKEL (reference sequence). The CDR3 here is CASSQEGLEAYNEQFF. In DNA form, the CDR3 reads TGTGCCAGCAGCCAAGAGGGACTAGAGGCGTACAATGAGCAGTTCTTC.

This clone came up many times. The gene calls are TRBV30 and TRBJ2-3; 9 bases match TRBD2. The CDR3 is made up of 14 amino acids. V lost 4 bases, J lost 1 base, and 3 bases stayed unmatched. Germline V gene data show CDR1 as GTSNPN and CDR2 as SVGIG (reference sequence). The CDR3 protein is CAWTGTSRTDTQYF. The CDR3 DNA sequence: TGTGCCTGGACCGGGACTAGCCGCACAGATACGCAGTATTTT.

As to this clone: Lacking the conserved final phenylalanine or tryptophan, this CDR3 likely reflects a read error. The DNA is omitted, as the CDR3 cannot be located on it reliably, and the CDR3 follows TCRdb's listing. The V gene is TRBV7-6, the J gene TRBJ2-7. The CDR3 region is 14 residues in length, termini included. The germline V gene encodes CDR1 SGHVS and CDR2 FNYEAQ. The CDR3 reads CASSLRVGRYEHYL.

This clone is medium-sized within its sample. The CDR3 nucleotides are TGTGCCAGCAGCACCGGGACACGCTATGGCTACACCTTC. This encodes CASSTGTRYGYTF. The V gene is TRBV11-2, the J gene TRBJ1-2; TRBD1 might be the D (6 bases). Per germline, CDR1 SGHAT and CDR2 FQNNGV. This CDR3 region has 13 residues. Trimming left V 5 bases short and J 4 bases short, with 11 bases between.

J is TRBJ1-1 and V is TRBV18; no firm D call. Germline values: CDR1 KGHSH, CDR2 LQKENI. The CDR3 is 12 amino acids. Trimming took 2 bases from V and 5 from J, leaving 6 bases between them. DNA of the CDR3: TGTGCCAGCTCACCAGACGAAACTGAAGCTTTCTTT. It specifies CASSPDETEAFF.

As for this clone: One end of the junction varies from germline; a read error may be responsible. The chain couples TRBV5-1 to TRBJ1-2; the D is unclear. CDR3 length equals 15 residues. Germline V CDR1 and CDR2: SGHRS, YFSETQ. The CDR3 nucleotides are TGCGGCAGCAGCGGGGATTCGGGCCCCCCCGATGGCTACACCTTC. Its translation: CGSSGDSGPPDGYTF.

This clone was recorded at least ten times. The chain links TRBV13 to TRBJ1-4; D may be TRBD1 (6 bases). The CDR3 covers 16 residues. Trimming took 5 bases from V and 3 from J, leaving 16 bases between them. Germline V gene data show CDR1 as PRHDT and CDR2 as FYEKMQ (reference sequence). CDR3 in amino acids: CASSMTGERSNEKLFF. The CDR3 nucleotides read TGTGCCAGCAGCATGACAGGTGAACGGTCTAATGAAAAACTGTTTTTT.

By proportion, this clone is medium-sized. The chain joins TRBV6-1 to TRBJ2-2, with D maybe TRBD1 (6 bases). CDR3 size: 16 residues. The germline V and J ends were trimmed by 10 bases and 3 bases, with 21 bases remaining between them. Looked up from germline, CDR1 is MNHNS and CDR2 is SASEGT. The CDR3 nucleotides read TGTGCCATTCAGACCACAGGGAAATGGGACACCGGGGAGCTGTTTTTT. Its translation: CAIQTTGKWDTGELFF.

This chain uses TRBV5-1 with TRBJ2-7, with a weak D call TRBD1 (6 bases). Trimming pared 1 base from V and 4 bases from J, leaving 9 bases between. There are 13 residues in the CDR3. Germline V gives CDR1 SGHRS, CDR2 YFSETQ. CDR3 protein: CASSLTGWYEQYF. CDR3 sequence (DNA): TGCGCCAGCAGCTTGACAGGGTGGTACGAGCAGTACTTC.

Many counts were recorded for this clone. The chain carries TRBV20-1 and TRBJ1-1, with 8 positions matching TRBD1. This CDR3 spans 15 amino acids. CDR1 is DFQATT and CDR2 is SNEGSKA in the germline V gene (reference sequence). J was trimmed by 0 bases and V by 0 bases; bases with no gene match: 3. CDR3 sequence: CSAREEDRVNTEAFF. CDR3 in DNA: TGCAGTGCTAGAGAGGAGGACAGGGTGAACACTGAAGCTTTCTTT.

This clone was counted many times. The DNA of the CDR3 is TGTGCCAGCAGCGTAGTATCTGGACACAAAACCGGGGAGCTGTTTTTT. This translates into CASSVVSGHKTGELFF. This chain uses TRBV9 with TRBJ2-2; possible D gene TRBD1, 5 bases. The V gene lost 0 bases and the J gene lost 5 bases, with 14 bases spanning the gap. The V gene's germline CDR1 is SGDLS and CDR2 YYNGEE. The CDR3 totals 16 residues.

This clone has a count of ten or more. The J gene is TRBJ1-6, the V gene TRBV28, with D perhaps TRBD1 (5 bases). The CDR3 runs 15 residues. V was clipped by 2 bases and J by 9 bases, with 14 bases between them. Germline CDR1 reads MDHEN; CDR2 reads SYDVKM. The DNA of the CDR3 is TGTGCCAGCAGTTTAAGTGGGGGTTTCACTTCACCCCTCCACTTT. The encoded protein is CASSLSGGFTSPLHF.

This clone was seen repeatedly, ten times or more. This chain uses TRBV19 with TRBJ2-7, with D possibly TRBD2 on 5 matching bases. Trimming took off 9 bases at V and 7 bases at J, with 16 bases between the two ends. The CDR3 has 12 residues. Per the germline V gene, CDR1 is LNHDA and CDR2 is SQIVND (reference sequence). This CDR3 is CASSDPPGEQYF. Here the CDR3 DNA reads TGTGCCAGCAGTGACCCCCCGGGGGAGCAGTACTTC.

This clone was observed many times. Since a much larger clone is just one base distant, this may be a read error. The conserved phenylalanine or tryptophan is not found at the CDR3 terminus, so this likely reflects a read error. The gene calls are TRBV19 and TRBJ1-1; D is uncertain. The germline CDR1 and CDR2 sequences are LNHDA and SQIVND (reference sequence). This CDR3 contains 14 residues. Trimming took off 4 bases at V and 0 bases at J, with 9 bases between the two ends. CDR3 sequence: CASSKTIMNTEAFL. CDR3 bases: TGTGCCAGTAGTAAAACCATAATGAACACTGAAGCTTTCCTT.

The rearrangement uses TRBV6-1 and TRBJ2-3, with 15 nucleotides matching TRBD2. Trimming cost V 7 bases and J 4 bases; bases outside gene matches: 3. The germline V gene encodes CDR1 MNHNS and CDR2 SASEGT. The CDR3 loop spans 15 amino acids. The CDR3 sequence: CASTGTSGGSDTQYF. Written as DNA, the CDR3 is TGTGCCAGCACGGGGACTAGCGGGGGGTCAGATACGCAGTATTTT.

The rearrangement uses TRBV6-5 and TRBJ2-5, with D perhaps TRBD2 (6 bases). The CDR3 loop spans 16 amino acids. Germline CDR1 and CDR2: MNHEY and SVGAGI. Trimming cost V 6 bases and J 1 base, with 18 bases left between them. CDR3 loop: CASSLYAGSTQETQYF. CDR3 sequence (DNA): TGTGCCAGCAGCTTATATGCGGGGTCCACCCAAGAGACCCAGTACTTC.

This clone was seen at least ten times. This chain links TRBV13 with TRBJ1-5, with D hard to call. V was cut by 3 bases and J by 0 bases, with 6 bases left in between. CDR1 and CDR2 (germline): PRHDT, FYEKMQ (reference sequence). The CDR3 length is 14 residues. The CDR3 loop reads CASSLGISNQPQHF. The CDR3 DNA follows: TGTGCCAGCAGCTTGGGGATTAGCAATCAGCCCCAGCATTTT.

The rearrangement links TRBV20-1 to TRBJ2-7; D might be TRBD1 or TRBD2, each matching 6 bases. V lost 6 bases to trimming and J lost 4 bases, with 16 bases between them. Germline V gives CDR1 DFQATT, CDR2 SNEGSKA (reference sequence). The CDR3 totals 13 residues. For the CDR3, the DNA is TGCAGTGCCGAACGTCGGGGGCAATACGAGCAGTACTTC. Amino acids: CSAERRGQYEQYF.

This clone occurred once. The chain employs TRBV28 and TRBJ1-1; tentatively, D is TRBD1 (5 bases). The germline V gene has CDR1 MDHEN and CDR2 SYDVKM. The CDR3 length is 13 residues. The DNA for the CDR3 is TGTCCAAGCAGTTCCCCTATCGGGACCGAAGCTTTCTTT. Its protein is CPSSSPIGTEAFF.

Ten or more counts support this clone. The J gene is TRBJ1-2, the V gene TRBV19; D not resolved. V was cut by 3 bases and J by 0 bases, with 8 bases left in between. This CDR3 has 14 residues. CDR1 is LNHDA and CDR2 is SQIVND in the germline V gene (reference sequence). The CDR3 region is CASSISLTNYGYTF. The CDR3 DNA is TGTGCCAGTAGTATTTCCTTGACTAACTATGGCTACACCTTC.

The chain is built from TRBV18 and TRBJ2-5; the D gene is possibly TRBD2 (6 bases). The CDR3 sequence is 16 residues long. CDR1 and CDR2 from the germline V gene are KGHSH and LQKENI. The V end was cut by 1 base, the J end by 6 bases, with 18 bases between. In nucleotides, the CDR3 is TGTGCCAGCTCACCACTGGGGGGTAGCAACGAAAAGACCCAGTACTTC. Protein sequence: CASSPLGGSNEKTQYF.

Points on this clone: At one end the junction does not follow the germline gene, possibly because of a read error. Different DNA sequences within this sample yield the same CDR3. The chain combines TRBV28 with TRBJ1-2; 9 positions agree with TRBD1. Germline CDR1 reads MDHEN; CDR2 reads SYDVKM. The length of the CDR3 is 15 residues. The CDR3 nucleotides are TGTGCCAGCAGAACCACACAGGGGGCACAATATGGATACACCTTC. This codes for CASRTTQGAQYGYTF.

The CDR3 is CASSVAAGTNTEAFF. DNA for the CDR3: TGTGCCAGCAGTGTCGCCGCGGGTACGAACACTGAAGCTTTCTTT. The chain has TRBV6-1 and TRBJ1-1, with D unresolved. CDR3 length: 15 amino acids. V was cut by 4 bases and J by 1 base, with 13 bases left in between. Germline lookup yields CDR1 MNHNS and CDR2 SASEGT.

This clone was counted only a few times. The J gene is TRBJ2-5, the V gene TRBV19; D is perhaps TRBD2 (6 bases). There are 14 residues in the CDR3. Germline loops: CDR1 LNHDA, CDR2 SQIVND (reference sequence). Trimming took 5 bases from V and 5 from J, leaving 15 bases between them. CDR3 in amino acids: CASSPGLFSETQYF. The CDR3 DNA follows: TGTGCCAGTAGTCCCGGACTATTTAGCGAGACCCAGTACTTC.

Many counts were recorded for this clone. The chain is built from TRBV9 and TRBJ1-3; D might be TRBD1 (6 bases). CDR1 and CDR2 from the germline V gene are SGDLS and YYNGEE. The CDR3 consists of 14 residues. Trimming removed 3 bases from V and 3 bases from J, with 10 bases in between. The CDR3 DNA is TGTGCCAGCAGCGCCCGGGACATTGGAAACACCATATATTTT. It is translated as CASSARDIGNTIYF. The full variable domain, with the rest looked up from reference TRBV9 and TRBJ1-3, is DSGVTQTPKHLITATGQRVTLRCSPRSGDLSVYWYQQSLDQGLQFLIQYYNGEERAKGNILERFSAQQFPDLHSELNLSSLELGDSALYFCASSARDIGNTIYFGEGSWLTVV.

This clone appeared once. This chain connects TRBV5-4 to TRBJ2-7; no clear D. Trimming removed 1 base at V and 7 bases at J, with 6 bases between. CDR1 is SGHNT and CDR2 is YYREEE in the germline V gene (reference sequence). The CDR3 loop spans 11 amino acids. The CDR3 spells CASSLTGEQYF. The CDR3 region has the DNA TGTGCCAGCAGCTTGACGGGTGAGCAGTACTTC.

This clone was seen only a few times. V usage is TRBV6-1 and J usage is TRBJ2-3; 8 bases match TRBD1. The germline gives CDR1 MNHNS, CDR2 SASEGT. V shed 5 bases, J shed 4 bases, and the junction held 8 bases outside the gene matches. This CDR3 spans 15 amino acids. The CDR3 reads CASSSGQGKADTQYF. As DNA, the CDR3 is TGTGCCAGCAGTTCAGGACAGGGAAAGGCAGATACGCAGTATTTT.

Turning to this clone: Within the sample, other DNA sequences also encode this same CDR3. This rearrangement joins TRBV20-1 to TRBJ1-1, with no clear D. Trimming took off 0 bases at V and 8 bases at J, with 7 bases between the two ends. CDR3 length: 11 residues. The germline V gene encodes CDR1 DFQATT and CDR2 SNEGSKA (reference sequence). The CDR3 nucleotides are TGCAGTGCTAGAGATGTGGGGGAAGCTTTCTTT. Translating it yields CSARDVGEAFF.

Relative to its sample, this clone is medium-sized. V is TRBV20-1 and J is TRBJ2-7; 7 nucleotides align to TRBD2. CDR3 size: 14 residues. The V segment lost 6 bases and the J segment 3 bases; nucleotides outside the gene matches: 11. The germline V gene has CDR1 DFQATT and CDR2 SNEGSKA (reference sequence). The CDR3 is CSANGGGDLYEQYF. The CDR3 nucleotides are TGCAGTGCCAATGGCGGGGGAGATCTCTACGAGCAGTACTTC.